This T cell receptor (beta chain) emerged from a study of T cell responses to AZD1222 COVID-19 vaccine (dated by TCRdb to 2020 to 2022). At the level of the whole study: AZD1222 recipients given second doses at about 4 weeks or at about 12 weeks were pooled, since spike-specific TCR depth and breadth were not found to differ between the two schedules. Trial participants were enrolled by age into subgroups of 18-55, 56-69 and 70-plus years, and around 150, 28 and 57 TCR-sequenced participants, respectively, were included in these subgroups. TCR sequencing covered 233 trial participants: about 210 given two doses of AZD1222 and approximately 26 given two doses of MenACWY control vaccine.

The time point label here, explained by the study, means: baseline before first vaccination. Vaccinee samples came from UK trials COV001 and COV002, including a single-blind randomized controlled phase 2/3 trial of AZD1222 (ChAdOx1 nCoV-19) in healthy adults. Trial participant PBMC samples were collected at day 0 and day 28 after the second dose for TCRbeta chain sequencing. Paper-wide results and their limitations: Most participants were white British and females outnumbered males, and the authors suggested that clonal diversity may have been underestimated. Spike-specific TCR breadth and depth rose significantly after two AZD1222 doses compared with day 0 and with MenACWY recipients. The vaccine-associated CD4 TCRs covered the entire spike protein, and the dominant responses fell in regions 160-218 and 743-854. Conclusions about previously exposed vaccinees are limited, since just a handful of AZD1222 recipients were seropositive for SARS-CoV-2 at baseline. In the small 56-69-year group, the increase in depth fell short of significance, most likely because of low power. Reportedly, almost half of the unique spike-specific TCRs recognized epitopes lying outside the regions that are mutated in the B.1.351 and B.1.1.7 variants. Because no samples from the day 14 peak response were available, repertoires could be characterized only after the peak T cell response.

The CDR3 regions of human TCRbeta chains were subjected to immunosequencing. For the original study's pipeline: TCRs in the repertoires were matched against a reference library of SARS-CoV-2-specific TCRs that had been generated with the MIRA antigen-specificity platform. Breadth was defined as the fraction of unique TCRs that were SARS-CoV-2-associated. Depth was defined as the fraction of total T cells that were SARS-CoV-2-associated. Using the MIRA data, each spike-specific TCR was assigned both to the spike region to which the TCR was reactive and to a CD4 or CD8 class. Log10-transformed breadth and depth values were compared by one-way ANOVA with Sidak's multiple comparisons tests. TCRdb obtained this table from immuneACCESS and retained in-frame rearrangements with V and J assigned. These tables miss some clones; where compared with another copy, unresolved V genes account for less than half of the shortfall, and the remainder is unexplained. That table supplies the V and J calls and clone size; D and trimming were determined from the DNA. This sample lists about 140,000 clones; roughly 89% were detected once. Of the sample, about 5% falls within the top ten clones.

The germline V gene gives CDR1 as MDHEN and CDR2 as SYDVKM. V is cut back by 4 bases and J by 6 bases, with 4 bases in the junction unmatched. Including cysteine and phenylalanine, the CDR3 has 13 amino acids. Only the CDR3 DNA is retained, 39 bases long and in frame from the first base. Notes on this clone: This receptor's antigen is unknown. The input lacks base qualities; no much larger clone sits a single base away.

The chain couples TRBV28 to TRBJ1-2; 8 bases in the middle match TRBD1. The sequence came from an adult in good health. The sequencing here drew on peripheral blood, taken on day 0 of AZD1222 vaccination. The DNA is as follows: TGTGCCAGCAGTTCGGACAGGGAAAATGGCTACACCTTC. This gives the protein CASSSDRENGYTF.